This T cell receptor (beta chain) was sequenced during a study of shared clonotypes between healthy human individuals. Whole-study findings and limits: Larger estimated richness was generally recorded for naive subsets relative to memory subsets.

A CD45RA+ naive subset and a CD45RA-negative memory subset were split from CD4+ cells. To note about this clone: What it binds is not known.

The CDR3 is 15 residues long. Looked up from germline, CDR1 is SGDLS and CDR2 is YYNGEE. The V end lost 0 bases, the J end lost 5 bases, and 14 bases lay between the germline ends. Deep level was the assay's run setting. TCRdb keeps only in-frame clones here, not all; method: immunoSEQ multiplex PCR. The table has a few hundred thousand clones, 65% seen once. V gene TRBV9 combines with J gene TRBJ2-5; D is unresolved. Source material: memory CD4+ T cells sorted from blood. Subset indicated: CD45RA-negative fraction. The sequence was obtained from a man under 40 in good health. Here the CDR3 DNA reads TGTGCCAGCAGCGTAGCACATGATCCTGGGGAGACCCAGTACTTC. Translated: CASSVAHDPGETQYF.